The present TCR beta chain was sequenced within a study of cytomegalovirus exposure and HLA in healthy donors. Study-wide findings and caveats: The study flagged roughly 160 TCR beta chains as cytomegalovirus-associated.

On this clone itself: What it binds is unknown.

V lost 5 bases, J lost 3 bases, and 11 bases lay in between. The length of the CDR3 is 13 residues. Germline V gene lookup returns CDR1 SGHNT and CDR2 YENEEA. TCRdb keeps only in-frame clones here, not all; method: immunoSEQ multiplex PCR. Altogether tens of thousands of clones are present, 90% to 95% being singletons, with the ten largest covering approximately 0.7%. The sample consisted of PBMCs. The rearrangement joins TRBV11-3 to TRBJ2-7; the D gene is possibly TRBD2 (5 bases). The receptor was derived from a man in his late teens or twenties in good health and CMV-seronegative. The CDR3 coding sequence is TGTGCCAGCAGCCCTCGGGGTGACTACGAGCAGTACTTC. Residues: CASSPRGDYEQYF.